This entry describes one T cell receptor (beta chain). The sample originates from a study of control samples from healthy donors and cancer patients. Here immunoSEQ multiplex PCR was the method, and the copy in TCRdb shows in-frame clones only, minus some. The profile shows roughly 88,000 clones, approximately 90% of them singletons. The sequence was obtained from a woman aged 30 to 39 in good health. The sample consisted of blood.

The CDR3 bases are TGTGCCACCAGCGTCCGGACAGGGAGTGAAAAACTGTTTTTT. Translation: CATSVRTGSEKLFF. The genes are TRBV15 and TRBJ1-4; TRBD1 matches 8 bases. Germline assignment: CDR1 LNHNV and CDR2 YYDKDF (reference sequence). The CDR3 is 14 amino acids. V gave up 5 bases and J gave up 7 bases; unmatched junction bases: 6.